The clone carrying this T cell receptor beta chain has only one observation. Sequencing used immunoSEQ multiplex PCR; TCRdb keeps in-frame clones, though not all of them. The sample shows around 180,000 clones, roughly 84% of them seen only once. This sample was taken from a study of blood T cell repertoires in COVID-19. Germline values: CDR1 LNHDA, CDR2 SQIVND (reference sequence). This CDR3 is built from 14 residues. The junction had 6 bases not matched to a gene; V was cut back by 6 bases and J by 5 bases. The clonotype originates from a man aged 80 or over with COVID-19, enrolled during active disease. The rearrangement uses TRBV19 and TRBJ1-5, with 8 bases lining up with TRBD1. Sequenced input: peripheral blood. The CDR3: CASRIDRGDQPQHF. Here the CDR3 DNA reads TGTGCCAGTAGGATCGACAGGGGCGATCAGCCCCAGCATTTT.